The source of this T cell receptor (beta chain) is a study of somatic mutations in cytotoxic T cells in rheumatoid arthritis. The repertoire was sequenced with immunoSEQ multiplex PCR; TCRdb's copy has only in-frame clones and lacks some. The sample consists of 11,000 or so clones, around 68% of them appearing once. Healthy control participants comprised blood donors of median age roughly 59 years (range roughly 21-75), of whom roughly 59% were female. Isolating CD4+ and CD8+ cells involved positive magnetic bead selection on an AutoMACS. Their purity was then checked by flow cytometry. This CDR3 has 18 amino acids. J lost 0 bases, V lost 4 bases, and 9 bases had no gene match. Germline lookup yields CDR1 GTSNPN and CDR2 SVGIG (reference sequence).

Material for sequencing was CD8+ T cells sorted from blood. The rearrangement links TRBV30 to TRBJ1-6, with 10 nucleotides matching TRBD1. The sequence was obtained from a man between 65 and 85 years old in good health. CDR3 protein: CAWTMGTGASSYNSPLHF. DNA of the CDR3: TGTGCCTGGACCATGGGGACAGGGGCAAGCTCCTATAATTCACCCCTCCACTTT.